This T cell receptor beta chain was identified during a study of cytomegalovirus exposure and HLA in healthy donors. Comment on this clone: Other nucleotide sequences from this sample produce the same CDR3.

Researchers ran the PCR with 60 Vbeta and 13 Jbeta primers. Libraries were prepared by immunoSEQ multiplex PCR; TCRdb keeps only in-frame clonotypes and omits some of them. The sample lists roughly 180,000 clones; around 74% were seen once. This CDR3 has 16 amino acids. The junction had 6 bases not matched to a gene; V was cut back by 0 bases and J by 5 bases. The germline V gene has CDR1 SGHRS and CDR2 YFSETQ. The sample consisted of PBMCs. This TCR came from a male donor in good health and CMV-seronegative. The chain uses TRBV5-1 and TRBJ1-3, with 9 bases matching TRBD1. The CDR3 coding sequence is TGCGCCAGCAGCTTGGAAGGGACAGGGATTCGAAACACCATATATTTT. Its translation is CASSLEGTGIRNTIYF.